This entry concerns a single T cell receptor beta chain. Its antigen is unidentified. The same CDR3 arises from other DNA sequences in this sample as well. Profiling relied on immunoSEQ multiplex PCR, and the TCRdb table lists in-frame clones only, not all of them. The repertoire includes some 1,400,000 clones, around 95% of them detected once, and over 1% sits in the top ten. Investigators divided CD4+ cells into CD45RA+ naive and CD45RA-negative memory subsets. This CDR3 comprises 13 residues. The germline V gene has CDR1 MNHEY and CDR2 SMNVEV (reference sequence). Unmatched junction bases numbered 2, after V lost 5 bases and J lost 2 bases. These data originate in a study of shared clonotypes between healthy human individuals. About the research overall: Three plates were used per donor for CD4 naive, three for CD4 memory, two for CD8 naive and one for CD8 memory.

Notes on the study in general: Around 4.7% of naive CD4 clonotypes were shared across a few donors.

The origin of this receptor is a man younger than 40 in good health. The gene calls are TRBV27 and TRBJ2-7, with 8 bases lining up with TRBD1. The sample was naive CD4+ T cells sorted from blood. Subset in this sample: CD45RA+ positively selected. CDR3 sequence (DNA): TGTGCCAGCAGTCAGGACAGGGCCTACGAGCAGTACTTC. Protein product: CASSQDRAYEQYF.